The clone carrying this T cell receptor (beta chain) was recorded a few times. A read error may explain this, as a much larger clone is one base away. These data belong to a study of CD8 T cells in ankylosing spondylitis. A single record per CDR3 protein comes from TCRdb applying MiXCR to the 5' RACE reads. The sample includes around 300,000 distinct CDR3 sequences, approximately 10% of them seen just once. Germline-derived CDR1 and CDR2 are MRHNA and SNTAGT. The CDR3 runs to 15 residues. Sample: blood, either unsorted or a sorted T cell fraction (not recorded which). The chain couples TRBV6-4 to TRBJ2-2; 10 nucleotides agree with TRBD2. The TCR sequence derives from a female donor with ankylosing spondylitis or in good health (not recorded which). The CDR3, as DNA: TGTGCCATCAGTCCCGGGACTAGCGTCGCCGGGGAGCTGTTTTTT. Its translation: CAISPGTSVAGELFF.